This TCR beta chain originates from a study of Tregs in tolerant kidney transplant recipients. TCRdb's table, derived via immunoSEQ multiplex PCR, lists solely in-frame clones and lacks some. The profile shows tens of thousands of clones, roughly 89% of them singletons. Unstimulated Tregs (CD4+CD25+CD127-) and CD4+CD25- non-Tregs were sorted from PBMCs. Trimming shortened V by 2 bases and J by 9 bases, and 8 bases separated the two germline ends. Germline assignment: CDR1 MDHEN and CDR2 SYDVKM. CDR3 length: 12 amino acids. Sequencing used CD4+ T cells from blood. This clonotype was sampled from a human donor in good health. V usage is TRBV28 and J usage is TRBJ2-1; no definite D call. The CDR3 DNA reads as TGTGCCAGCAGTTTAAGGTTAGGTGAGCAGTTCTTC. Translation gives CASSLRLGEQFF.